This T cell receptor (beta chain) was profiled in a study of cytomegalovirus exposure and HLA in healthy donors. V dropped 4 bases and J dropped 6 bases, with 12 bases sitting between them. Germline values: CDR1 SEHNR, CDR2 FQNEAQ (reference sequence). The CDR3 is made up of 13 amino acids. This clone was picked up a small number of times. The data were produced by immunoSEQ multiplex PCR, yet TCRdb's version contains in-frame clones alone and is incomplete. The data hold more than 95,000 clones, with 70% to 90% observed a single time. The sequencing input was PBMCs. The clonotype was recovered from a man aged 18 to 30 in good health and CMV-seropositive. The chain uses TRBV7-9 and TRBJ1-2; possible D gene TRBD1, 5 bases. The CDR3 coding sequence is TGTGCCAGCAGCTCGCAGGGTGCGGATGGCTACACCTTC. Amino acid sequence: CASSSQGADGYTF.